Here is one T cell receptor beta chain with its context. Its specificity is unknown. PCR primers comprised 60 Vbeta and 13 Jbeta primers. Profiled with immunoSEQ multiplex PCR; TCRdb holds only in-frame clones, not every one. Its clone listing holds some 28,000 clones. This entry comes from a study of cytomegalovirus exposure and HLA in healthy donors. About the research overall: Unique TCR beta sequences numbering some 120 million came from around 180 million T cells in an earlier analysis.

Germline lookup yields CDR1 SQVTM and CDR2 ANQGSEA. J gave up 0 bases and V 6 bases, and 7 bases lay outside the gene matches. This CDR3 region has 15 residues. General study results and limits: Several V segments, TRBV6-2 and TRBV6-3 among them, could not be told apart and were dropped.

This sequence joins TRBV29-1 and TRBJ1-4; 7 nucleotides line up with TRBD1. Sequenced input: PBMCs. The sequence was collected from a man aged 25 to 40 in good health and CMV-seronegative. The CDR3 protein is CSVRDRVATNEKLFF. The CDR3 bases are TGCAGCGTACGGGACAGAGTTGCAACTAATGAAAAACTGTTTTTT.